The text below deals with one T cell receptor (beta chain). The antigen remains unidentified. The data stem from a study of T-cell memory formation after mild COVID-19. At the level of the study: TCR clusters were mostly donor specific.

V lost 7 bases and J lost 5, with 11 bases in between. This CDR3 spans 12 amino acids. Germline assignment: CDR1 MNHEY and CDR2 SVGEGT. Points from the study as a whole: While clones contracting from day 15 to 85 were balanced between CD4 and CD8, later expanders leaned CD4+. The main location of contracting CD4+ clones was CM and EM, and that of contracting CD8+ clones was EMRA. Memory cells collected pre-infection included some clones that later responded, suggesting cross-reactive memory joined.

TCRdb itself ran the 5' RACE reads through MiXCR, one entry per CDR3 protein. This repertoire shows some 65,000 distinct CDR3 sequences, 16% found once; its top ten account for about a third. This rearrangement joins TRBV6-2 or TRBV6-3 to TRBJ1-1, with TRBD1 as a possible D gene (5 bases). The clonotype comes from an adult woman who had mild COVID-19 (a few samples of this study predate the infection). Cell type and time point are not known. Sequencing was performed on PBMCs or a T cell subset sorted from them (not recorded which). This CDR3 is CASTLWGTEAFF. The DNA of the CDR3 is TGTGCCAGCACCTTATGGGGGACTGAAGCTTTCTTT.